These T cell receptor beta chains were read from a single sample in a study of CD8 T cells in Susac syndrome. From the immunoSEQ multiplex PCR reads, TCRdb called clonotypes with MiXCR, one entry per CDR3 protein. The repertoire holds 150,000 to 200,000 distinct CDR3 sequences, about 95% seen once, with approximately 0.098% in the top ten. Input material: CD4+ T cells from PBMCs. These receptors all come from a human donor in good health. The CDR3 runs from the conserved cysteine through the conserved F or W. Fields, in order: V gene, J gene, CDR3 protein.

V: TRBV15; J: TRBJ2-1; CDR3: CATSRVPREEQFF
V: TRBV29-1; J: TRBJ2-7; CDR3: CSVLDGTYEQYF
V: TRBV29-1; J: TRBJ2-1; CDR3: CSVAEHNEQFF
V: TRBV5-1; J: TRBJ2-1; CDR3: CASSVLASGEQFF
V: TRBV7-9; J: TRBJ1-2; CDR3: CASSFTRDGGYTF
V: TRBV20-1; J: TRBJ2-5; CDR3: CSAAGLAGRETQYF
V: TRBV15; J: TRBJ2-2; CDR3: CATSIGLANTGELFF
V: TRBV29-1; J: TRBJ1-1; CDR3: CSVEGRGAGMTEAFF
V: TRBV28; J: TRBJ2-7; CDR3: CASGSRVPYEQYF
V: TRBV6-5; J: TRBJ1-3; CDR3: CASSYGGTHSGNTIYF
V: TRBV24-1; J: TRBJ2-1; CDR3: CATSDRTGGNYNEQFF
V: TRBV12-3/TRBV12-4; J: TRBJ2-4; CDR3: CASSLTKNIQYF
V: TRBV6-2/TRBV6-3; J: TRBJ2-7; CDR3: CASTSGYEQYF
V: TRBV20-1; J: TRBJ1-4; CDR3: CSAGVFELGHTNEKLFF
V: TRBV28; J: TRBJ2-2; CDR3: CASDSETGTGELFF
V: TRBV6-4; J: TRBJ1-5; CDR3: CASSGQGADQPQHF
V: TRBV2; J: TRBJ2-2; CDR3: CASSEGLHTGELFF
V: TRBV24-1; J: TRBJ2-3; CDR3: CATTSGRGTSTDTQYF
V: TRBV29-1; J: TRBJ1-2; CDR3: CSVVQGYGYTF
V: TRBV29-1; J: TRBJ2-5; CDR3: CSVGQGQETQYF
V: TRBV14; J: TRBJ1-5; CDR3: CANCSRDKNQPQHF
V: TRBV29-1; J: TRBJ2-1; CDR3: CSLRTSGYNEQFF
V: TRBV12-3/TRBV12-4; J: TRBJ2-3; CDR3: CASNGLAVDTQYF
V: TRBV27; J: TRBJ1-2; CDR3: CASSPRTGGSDGYTF
V: TRBV20-1; J: TRBJ1-1; CDR3: CSAKRWGEAFF
V: TRBV29-1; J: TRBJ1-2; CDR3: CSVEEGSYGYTF
V: TRBV4-2; J: TRBJ2-5; CDR3: CASSQVGPAPETQYF
V: TRBV27; J: TRBJ2-7; CDR3: CASRSVWPGQGYYEQYF
V: TRBV3-1; J: TRBJ2-3; CDR3: CASSQDHRGGTDTQYF
V: TRBV13; J: TRBJ2-4; CDR3: CASSFSGTAKNIQYF
V: TRBV12-3/TRBV12-4; J: TRBJ2-7; CDR3: CASSPTGSPSYEQYF
V: TRBV7-2; J: TRBJ2-5; CDR3: CASSSDDVVETQYF
V: TRBV5-1; J: TRBJ2-1; CDR3: CASSLGLLNEQFF
V: TRBV29-1; J: TRBJ2-5; CDR3: CSVGAGGKETQYF
V: TRBV18; J: TRBJ2-5; CDR3: CASSPRGLAGVETQYF
V: TRBV6-2/TRBV6-3; J: TRBJ2-1; CDR3: CASKDSGRGNEQFF
V: TRBV29-1; J: TRBJ2-1; CDR3: CSVAAGGYNEQFF
V: TRBV30; J: TRBJ1-2; CDR3: CARRPGTGEAYGYTF
V: TRBV11-1; J: TRBJ2-5; CDR3: CASSLTNQETQYF
V: TRBV30; J: TRBJ2-3; CDR3: CAWSIGRARQTDTQYF
V: TRBV20-1; J: TRBJ1-2; CDR3: CSANDRVRGDYGYTF
V: TRBV2; J: TRBJ2-5; CDR3: CASSEQGRGRETQYF
V: TRBV5-4; J: TRBJ1-1; CDR3: CASSLWSKGNTEAFF
V: TRBV7-3; J: TRBJ2-3; CDR3: CASSGGTGAAQYF
V: TRBV30; J: TRBJ2-3; CDR3: CAWKQGTSTDTQYF
V: TRBV20-1; J: TRBJ2-1; CDR3: CSAPTGLAAYNEQFF
V: TRBV29-1; J: TRBJ2-1; CDR3: CSVPGTSGYNEQFF